Listed below are T cell receptor beta chains from one sample, sequenced in a study of a mutant IDH1 vaccine in newly diagnosed glioma. The antigens for these receptors are not known. Profiling relied on immunoSEQ multiplex PCR, and the TCRdb table lists in-frame clones only, not all of them. The sample holds tens of thousands of clones, 75% to 85% seen once. The specimen comprised PBMCs, sampled from a glioma patient whose treatment included an IDH1 peptide vaccine. The origin of the receptors is a man aged 35-49 years with glioma. Each CDR3 is given without its conserved first and last residue.

>TRBJ1-1|TRBV19
ASSRIGARNTEAF
>TRBJ2-5|TRBV5-6
ASSPDGGFKTQY
>TRBJ1-2|TRBV21-1
ASSKDTGRGDLNYGYT
>TRBJ1-5|TRBV10-3
ATEWADSNQPQH
>TRBJ2-1|TRBV11-1
ASRSDRGYYNEQF
>TRBJ1-2|TRBV19
ASSMQGANYGYT
>TRBJ2-5|TRBV6-6
ASSAVQETQY
>TRBJ1-5|TRBV15
ATSRGTGDGRPQH
>TRBJ2-3|TRBV9
ASSVGGGEGRQY
>TRBJ2-3|TRBV5-1
ASSFPGADTQY
>TRBJ2-1|TRBV18
ASSQKGQGSYNEQF
>TRBJ1-6|TRBV30
AWSLQGAGSPLH
>TRBJ1-5|TRBV15
ATSNRGNQPQH
>TRBJ1-5|TRBV2
ASSQGQNQPQH
>TRBJ1-3|TRBV6-5
ASRGFGNTIY
>TRBJ1-1|TRBV10-1
ASRGTANTEAF
>TRBJ2-3|TRBV5-6
ASSLAGFNTDTQY
>TRBJ1-1|TRBV4-2
ASSQDFGGMNTEAF
>TRBJ2-7|TRBV5-1
ASSPDGTYEQY
>TRBJ2-1|TRBV7-3
ASSWDRNNEQF
>TRBJ2-7|TRBV28
ASSFRGAGYEQY
>TRBJ1-1|TRBV6-6
ASSREAAGNTEAF
>TRBJ1-5|TRBV14
ASSQDRRGRPQH
>TRBJ1-1|TRBV20-1
SARENTEAF